These 22 T cell receptor beta chains originate from one sample sequenced in a study of blood T cell repertoires in COVID-19 (dated by TCRdb to about 2020). Library method: the immunoSEQ multiplex PCR assay. In its TCRdb copy, this immuneACCESS table keeps in-frame sequences only and misses some clones. Where compared with another copy, unresolved V genes explain less than half of these, and the others have no known cause. Within this sample are fewer than 250,000 clones, with over 75% of them counted one time only. The top ten clonotypes cover more than 4.5% of the sample. Sequencing was carried out using peripheral blood. Receptor source: a woman between 40 and 55 years old with acute or convalescent COVID-19.

The genes are TRBV7-2 and TRBJ2-5; D possibly corresponds to TRBD2 (6 bases). Per the germline V gene, CDR1 is SGHTA and CDR2 is FQGNSA. The CDR3 sequence is 15 residues long. The V end lost 5 bases, the J end lost 3 bases, and 16 bases lay between the germline ends. The CDR3 spells CASSPTRTIKETQYF. The CDR3 nucleotides read TGTGCCAGCAGCCCAACCCGGACTATTAAAGAGACCCAGTACTTC.

The chain couples TRBV10-2 to TRBJ1-3, with a weak D call TRBD1 (6 bases). Germline V gene data show CDR1 as WSHSY and CDR2 as SAAADI. The CDR3 contains 16 residues. Trimming shortened V by 5 bases and J by 0 bases, and 14 bases separated the two germline ends. The DNA of the CDR3 is TGCGCCAGCAGTCTCTCAGGGGCCTCCTCTGGAAACACCATATATTTT. It encodes CASSLSGASSGNTIYF.

This clone has only one observation. The rearrangement links TRBV5-1 to TRBJ2-2; D gene ambiguous. The CDR3 contains 13 residues. Germline lookup yields CDR1 SGHRS and CDR2 YFSETQ. V was shortened by 6 bases and J by 0 bases, with 6 bases between the two germline ends. CDR3 amino acids: CASTQTNTGELFF. CDR3 coding DNA: TGCGCCAGCACACAGACGAACACCGGGGAGCTGTTTTTT.

The chain employs TRBV5-4 and TRBJ1-1, with 9 positions matching TRBD1. CDR3 length equals 15 residues. The V and J ends lost 5 bases and 4 bases, in that order; junction bases with no gene match: 9. Looked up from germline, CDR1 is SGHNT and CDR2 is YYREEE (reference sequence). The CDR3 DNA reads TGTGCCAGCAGTTTCCAATGGACAGGGGCCACTGAAGCTTTCTTT. It is translated as CASSFQWTGATEAFF. Based on the CDR3 plus reference TRBV5-4 and TRBJ1-1, the full variable domain is ETGVTQSPTHLIKTRGQQVTLRCSSQSGHNTVSWYQQALGQGPQFIFQYYREEENGRGNFPPRFSGLQFPNYSSELNVNALELDDSALYLCASSFQWTGATEAFFGQGTRLTVV.

The chain employs TRBV20-1 and TRBJ2-5; D perhaps matches TRBD2 (5 bases). CDR3 length equals 11 residues. Per the germline V gene, CDR1 is DFQATT and CDR2 is SNEGSKA (reference sequence). The V end was cut by 3 bases, the J end by 7 bases, with 9 bases between. For the CDR3, the DNA is TGCAGTGCTAGCCCGGGGAGGACCCAGTACTTC. It encodes CSASPGRTQYF.

The chain links TRBV2 to TRBJ1-1; TRBD1 is a possible D gene (6 bases). The CDR3 is made up of 13 amino acids. Germline-derived CDR1 and CDR2 are SNHLY and FYNNEI. Trimming stripped 4 bases from V and 7 bases from J, with 13 bases between. The CDR3 DNA is TGTGCCAGCAGTGGGGGACACAGACATGAAGCTTTCTTT. Residues: CASSGGHRHEAFF.

The chain carries TRBV6-2 or TRBV6-3 and TRBJ2-7; possibly TRBD1 for D (6 bases). Germline V gives CDR1 MNHEY, CDR2 SVGEGT. The length of the CDR3 is 14 residues. V lost 1 base and J 5 bases, leaving 12 bases between the germline ends. The CDR3 DNA sequence: TGTGCCAGCAGTTACTACAGGGTAGGACACGAGCAGTACGTC. Amino acids: CASSYYRVGHEQYV.

The CDR3 DNA is TGCAGCGGAGTCCTTTTCGGGGGGACAACTAATGAAAAACTGTTTTTT. This sequence encodes CSGVLFGGTTNEKLFF. The chain has TRBV29-1 and TRBJ1-4; maybe TRBD1 (5 bases). The CDR3 is made up of 16 amino acids. Trimming cost V 7 bases and J 0 bases, with 18 bases left between them. In germline, CDR1 is SQVTM, CDR2 ANQGSEA.

J is TRBJ1-6 and V is TRBV6-5, with TRBD1 matching 7 bases. V trimming: 6 bases; J trimming: 6 bases; junction bases outside the gene matches: 2. This CDR3 comprises 13 residues. The germline V gene has CDR1 MNHEY and CDR2 SVGAGI. The CDR3 bases are TGTGCCAGCAGACAGGGGTCTAATTCACCCCTCCACTTT. It is translated as CASRQGSNSPLHF.

The J gene is TRBJ1-4, the V gene TRBV5-6; D is possibly TRBD1 (5 bases). The V end was cut by 1 base, the J end by 7 bases, with 11 bases between. This CDR3 spans 14 amino acids. Germline V gene lookup returns CDR1 SGHDT and CDR2 YYEEEE. The CDR3 DNA reads TGTGCCAGCAGCTTGAGGGGCAGTGGTGAAAAACTGTTTTTT. Amino acids: CASSLRGSGEKLFF. The full variable domain, with the rest looked up from reference TRBV5-6 and TRBJ1-4, is DAGVTQSPTHLIKTRGQQVTLRCSPKSGHDTVSWYQQALGQGPQFIFQYYEEEERQRGNFPDRFSGHQFPNYSSELNVNALLLGDSALYLCASSLRGSGEKLFFGSGTQLSVL.

The V and J genes are TRBV19 and TRBJ2-1; 8 nucleotides agree with TRBD2. The junction had 13 bases not matched to a gene; V was cut back by 10 bases and J by 5 bases. The CDR3 has 15 residues. Germline lookup yields CDR1 LNHDA and CDR2 SQIVND (reference sequence). CDR3 region: CATDSGDYSNNEQFF. The CDR3 DNA reads TGTGCCACCGATAGCGGGGACTACTCGAACAATGAGCAGTTCTTC.

A word on this clone: The germline gene is not matched at one end of the junction; a read error may be the cause. This rearrangement joins TRBV13 to TRBJ2-5, with 7 bases aligning to TRBD2. CDR1 and CDR2 (germline): PRHDT, FYEKMQ (reference sequence). There are 11 residues in the CDR3. In DNA, the CDR3 is TGTGCCAGCAGCATCAGCGGGGTGATGAACTTC. The encoded protein is CASSISGVMNF. The entire variable domain, with the rest obtained from reference TRBV13 and TRBJ2-5, is as follows: AAGVIQSPRHLIKEKRETATLKCYPIPRHDTVYWYQQGPGQDPQFLISFYEKMQSDKGSIPDRFSAQQFSDYHSELNMSSLELGDSALYFCASSISGVMNFGPGTRLLVL.

This chain connects TRBV24-1 to TRBJ2-7; unclear D gene. Trimming cost V 8 bases and J 1 base, with 14 bases left between them. This CDR3 has 14 residues. Germline assignment: CDR1 KGHDR and CDR2 SFDVKD. This CDR3 reads CATTQAAPSYEQYV. CDR3 DNA: TGTGCCACCACCCAGGCTGCTCCGTCCTACGAGCAGTACGTC.

This clone was detected a few times. Other DNA sequences within the sample encode an identical CDR3. This chain uses TRBV6-1 with TRBJ1-5; D remains unclear. The CDR3 totals 13 residues. In germline, CDR1 is MNHNS, CDR2 SASEGT. Trimming stripped 2 bases from V and 6 bases from J, with 8 bases between. The chain's CDR3 is CASSETGGQPQHF. CDR3 nucleotide sequence: TGTGCCAGCAGTGAAACTGGAGGTCAGCCCCAGCATTTT.

Here the CDR3 reads CAIRAELGETQYF. DNA for the CDR3: TGTGCCATCAGAGCGGAATTAGGAGAGACCCAGTACTTC. The chain couples TRBV10-3 to TRBJ2-5, with a tentative D call TRBD2 (5 bases). Trimming stripped 6 bases from V and 4 bases from J, with 12 bases between. Germline V CDR1 and CDR2: ENHRY, SYGVKD. The CDR3 contains 13 residues.

This chain links TRBV4-1 with TRBJ2-5; 15 bases agree with TRBD2. Trimming at V came to 4 bases and at J to 3 bases, leaving 6 bases not matched to a gene. CDR1 and CDR2 from the germline V gene are MGHRA and YSYEKL. This CDR3 region has 17 residues. DNA for the CDR3: TGCGCCAGCAGCCGGGGACTAGCGGGGGGCCGGGAAGAGACCCAGTACTTC. This sequence encodes CASSRGLAGGREETQYF.

The V gene is TRBV27, the J gene TRBJ2-2, with D possibly TRBD2 on 6 matching bases. Trimming pared 0 bases from V and 1 base from J, leaving 21 bases between. The germline gives CDR1 MNHEY, CDR2 SMNVEV (reference sequence). The CDR3 contains 20 residues. CDR3 sequence (DNA): TGTGCCAGCAGTTTATCTGCCGACTGGTTCGCGGGGAGGAACACCGGGGAGCTGTTTTTT. Translation gives CASSLSADWFAGRNTGELFF.

The V call is TRBV10-3, the J call TRBJ1-1; D ambiguous. Trimming removed 7 bases from V and 0 bases from J, with 9 bases in between. CDR1 and CDR2 (germline): ENHRY, SYGVKD. There are 13 residues in the CDR3. CDR3 sequence (DNA): TGTGCCATCACTGACGGTTTGAACACTGAAGCTTTCTTT. The encoded protein is CAITDGLNTEAFF.

This clone appeared once. The CDR3 is CASSGAQMNTEAFF. The CDR3, as DNA: TGTGCCAGCAGTGGGGCACAGATGAACACTGAAGCTTTCTTT. The chain combines TRBV2 with TRBJ1-1, with D hard to call. CDR1 SNHLY and CDR2 FYNNEI come from the germline V gene. Trimming removed 4 bases at V and 0 bases at J, with 9 bases between. The CDR3 has 14 residues.

The rearrangement links TRBV5-1 to TRBJ2-1, with D uncertain. The CDR3 has 14 residues. Per germline, CDR1 SGHRS and CDR2 YFSETQ. The germline V and J ends were trimmed by 1 base and 5 bases, with 10 bases remaining between them. CDR3 region: CASSLTPQDNEQFF. For the CDR3, the DNA is TGCGCCAGCAGCTTGACACCCCAGGACAATGAGCAGTTCTTC.

The chain joins TRBV4-1 to TRBJ1-6, with D unresolved. This CDR3 contains 17 residues. The germline V gene encodes CDR1 MGHRA and CDR2 YSYEKL. V gave up 0 bases and J gave up 0 bases, with 9 bases separating them. The CDR3: CASSQEPVSSYNSPLHF. CDR3 sequence (DNA): TGCGCCAGCAGCCAAGAACCGGTTAGCTCCTATAATTCACCCCTCCACTTT.

The chain is built from TRBV6-5 and TRBJ1-5; D call uncertain. Between the trimmed V and J ends, which lost 6 bases and 0 bases, there was a span of 6 bases. Germline V gene lookup returns CDR1 MNHEY and CDR2 SVGAGI. There are 13 residues in the CDR3. The DNA for the CDR3 is TGTGCCAGCAGGGCGGTTAGCAATCAGCCCCAGCATTTT. Residues: CASRAVSNQPQHF.